This T cell receptor beta chain comes out of a study of graft-versus-host responses after intestinal transplantation. Turning to this clone: Its antigen is unidentified.

Measured with immunoSEQ multiplex PCR; TCRdb has only the in-frame clones, and not every one. The sample shows roughly 110,000 clones, approximately 88% of them seen only once. Germline lookup yields CDR1 SGHVS and CDR2 FQNEAQ. This CDR3 contains 14 residues. The V gene lost 3 bases and the J gene lost 0 bases, with 7 bases spanning the gap. The origin of this receptor is a human donor who was the organ donor for an intestinal transplant. Sequencing used unstimulated CD4+ T cells sorted from spleen or lymph node cells, obtained before transplant. This sequence joins TRBV7-8 and TRBJ2-3; tentative D call: TRBD2 (5 bases). Here the CDR3 DNA reads TGTGCCAGCAGCTTTAGCGCTAGCACAGATACGCAGTATTTT. Its translation is CASSFSASTDTQYF.